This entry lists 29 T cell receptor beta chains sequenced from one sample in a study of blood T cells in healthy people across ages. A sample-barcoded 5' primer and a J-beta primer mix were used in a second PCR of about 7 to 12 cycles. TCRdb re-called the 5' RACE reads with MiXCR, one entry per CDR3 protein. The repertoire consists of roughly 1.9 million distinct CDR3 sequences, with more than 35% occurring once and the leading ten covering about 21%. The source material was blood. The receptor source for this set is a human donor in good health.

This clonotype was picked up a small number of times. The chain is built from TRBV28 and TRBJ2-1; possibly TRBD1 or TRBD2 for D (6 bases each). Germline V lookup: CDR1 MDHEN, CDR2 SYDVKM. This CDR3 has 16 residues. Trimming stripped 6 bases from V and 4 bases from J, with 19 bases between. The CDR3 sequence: CASRWRGKSTYNEQFF. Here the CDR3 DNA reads TGTGCCAGCAGATGGAGGGGGAAGTCAACTTACAATGAGCAGTTCTTC.

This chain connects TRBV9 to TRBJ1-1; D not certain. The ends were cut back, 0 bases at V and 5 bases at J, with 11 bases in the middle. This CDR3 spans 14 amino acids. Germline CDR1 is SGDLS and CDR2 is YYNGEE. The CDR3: CASSVDEGVTEAFF. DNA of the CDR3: TGTGCCAGCAGCGTAGATGAGGGAGTGACTGAAGCTTTCTTT.

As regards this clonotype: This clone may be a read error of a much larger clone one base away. CDR3 sequence: CSVEQGYEQFF. CDR3 DNA: TGCAGCGTTGAACAGGGGTACGAGCAGTTCTTC. The rearrangement joins TRBV29-1 to TRBJ2-7; possibly TRBD1 for D (6 bases). Judging by the DNA end, TRBJ2-1 fits better; the J call may be wrong. Per the germline V gene, CDR1 is SQVTM and CDR2 is ANQGSEA. The CDR3 runs 11 residues.

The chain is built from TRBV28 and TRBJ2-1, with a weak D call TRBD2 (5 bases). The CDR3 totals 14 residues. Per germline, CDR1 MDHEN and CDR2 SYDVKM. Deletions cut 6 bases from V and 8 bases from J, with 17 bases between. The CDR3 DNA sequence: TGTGCCAGCAGCCCGTCTAGAGGGATGGATGAGCAGTTCTTC. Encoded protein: CASSPSRGMDEQFF.

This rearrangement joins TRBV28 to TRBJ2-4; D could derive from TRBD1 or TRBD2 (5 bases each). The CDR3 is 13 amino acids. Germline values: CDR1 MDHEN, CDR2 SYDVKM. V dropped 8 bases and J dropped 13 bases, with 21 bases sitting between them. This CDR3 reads CASQWGSPWEQYF. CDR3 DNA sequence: TGTGCCAGCCAATGGGGCTCACCGTGGGAGCAGTACTTC.

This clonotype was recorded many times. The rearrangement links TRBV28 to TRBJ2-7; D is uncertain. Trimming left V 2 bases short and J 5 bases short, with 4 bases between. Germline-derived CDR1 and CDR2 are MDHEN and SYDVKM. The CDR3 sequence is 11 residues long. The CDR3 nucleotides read TGTGCCAGCAGTTTAATGAACGAGCAGTACTTC. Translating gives CASSLMNEQYF. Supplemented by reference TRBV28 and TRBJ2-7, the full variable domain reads DVKVTQSSRYLVKRTGEKVFLECVQDMDHENMFWYRQDPGLGLRLIYFSYDVKMKEKGDIPEGYSVSREKKERFSLILESASTNQTSMYLCASSLMNEQYFGPGTRLTVT.

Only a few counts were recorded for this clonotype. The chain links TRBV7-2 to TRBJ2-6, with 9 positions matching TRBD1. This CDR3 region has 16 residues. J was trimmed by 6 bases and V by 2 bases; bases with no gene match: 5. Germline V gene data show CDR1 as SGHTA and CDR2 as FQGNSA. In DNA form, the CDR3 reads TGTGCCAGCAGCTTACCACAGGGGGCTGTGGCCAACGTCCTGACTTTC. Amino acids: CASSLPQGAVANVLTF.

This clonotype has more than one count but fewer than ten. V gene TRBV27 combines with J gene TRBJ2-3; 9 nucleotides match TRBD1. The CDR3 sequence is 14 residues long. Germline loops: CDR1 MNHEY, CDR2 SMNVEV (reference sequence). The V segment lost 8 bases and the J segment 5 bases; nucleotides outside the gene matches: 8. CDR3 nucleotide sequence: TGTGCCAGCGGCCACAGGGGGCGCGGAGATACGCAGTATTTT. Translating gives CASGHRGRGDTQYF.

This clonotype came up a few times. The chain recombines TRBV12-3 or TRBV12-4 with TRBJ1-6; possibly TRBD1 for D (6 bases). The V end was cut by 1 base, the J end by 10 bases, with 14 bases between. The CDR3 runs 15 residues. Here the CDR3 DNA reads TGTGCCAGCAGTTTAGGGGGAGGGGGTCTGTCACCCCTCCACTTT. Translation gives CASSLGGGGLSPLHF.

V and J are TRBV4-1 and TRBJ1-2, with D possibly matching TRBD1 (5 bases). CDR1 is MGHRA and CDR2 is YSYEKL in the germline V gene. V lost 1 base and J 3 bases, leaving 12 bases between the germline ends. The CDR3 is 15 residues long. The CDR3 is CASSQVNRTDYGYTF. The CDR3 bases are TGCGCCAGCAGCCAAGTTAACAGGACGGACTATGGCTACACCTTC.

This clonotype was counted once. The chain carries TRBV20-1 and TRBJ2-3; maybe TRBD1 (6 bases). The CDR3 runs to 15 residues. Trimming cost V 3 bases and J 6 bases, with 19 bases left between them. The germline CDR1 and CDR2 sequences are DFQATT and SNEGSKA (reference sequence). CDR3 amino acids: CSARPREGVYDTQYF. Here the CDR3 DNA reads TGCAGTGCTAGGCCAAGAGAGGGGGTTTACGATACGCAGTATTTT.

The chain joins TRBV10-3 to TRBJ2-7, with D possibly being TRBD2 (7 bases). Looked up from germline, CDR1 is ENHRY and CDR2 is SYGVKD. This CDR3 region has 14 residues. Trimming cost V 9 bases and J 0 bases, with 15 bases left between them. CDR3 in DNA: TGTGCCATAGGGGGGGCCGGCAGCTCCTACGAGCAGTACTTC. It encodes CAIGGAGSSYEQYF.

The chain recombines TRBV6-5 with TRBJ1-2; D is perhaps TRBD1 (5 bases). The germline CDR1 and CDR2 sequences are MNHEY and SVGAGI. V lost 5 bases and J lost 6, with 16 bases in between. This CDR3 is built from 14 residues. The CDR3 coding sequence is TGTGCCAGCAGTCCCGCAATGGGGGTCCATGGCTACACCTTC. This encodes CASSPAMGVHGYTF.

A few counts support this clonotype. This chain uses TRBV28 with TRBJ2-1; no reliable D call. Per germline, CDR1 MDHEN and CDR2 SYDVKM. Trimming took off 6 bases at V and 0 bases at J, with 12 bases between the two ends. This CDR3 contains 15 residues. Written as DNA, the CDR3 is TGTGCCAGCAGATTACGGGTGAGCTCCTACAATGAGCAGTTCTTC. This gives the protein CASRLRVSSYNEQFF.

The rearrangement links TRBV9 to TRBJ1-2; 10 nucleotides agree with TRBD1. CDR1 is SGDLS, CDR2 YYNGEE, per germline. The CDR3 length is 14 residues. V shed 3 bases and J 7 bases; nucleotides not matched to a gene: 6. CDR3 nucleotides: TGTGCCAGCAGCGCCCGACAGGGGGCAAGTGGCTACACCTTC. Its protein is CASSARQGASGYTF. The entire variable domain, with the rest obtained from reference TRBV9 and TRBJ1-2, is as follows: DSGVTQTPKHLITATGQRVTLRCSPRSGDLSVYWYQQSLDQGLQFLIQYYNGEERAKGNILERFSAQQFPDLHSELNLSSLELGDSALYFCASSARQGASGYTFGSGTRLTVV.

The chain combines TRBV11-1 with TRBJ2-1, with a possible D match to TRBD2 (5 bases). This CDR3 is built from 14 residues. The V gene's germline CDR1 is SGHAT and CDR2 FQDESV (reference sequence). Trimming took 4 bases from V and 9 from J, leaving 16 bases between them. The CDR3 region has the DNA TGTGCCAGCAGCTCGCCAACTAGGTCTGGTGAGCAGTTCTTC. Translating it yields CASSSPTRSGEQFF.

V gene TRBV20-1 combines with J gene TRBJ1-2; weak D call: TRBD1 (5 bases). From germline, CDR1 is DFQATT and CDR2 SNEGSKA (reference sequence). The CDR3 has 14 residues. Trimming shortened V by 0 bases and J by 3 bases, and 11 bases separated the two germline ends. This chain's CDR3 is CSAREGDLYYGYTF. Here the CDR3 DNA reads TGCAGTGCTAGAGAAGGGGATCTGTACTATGGCTACACCTTC.

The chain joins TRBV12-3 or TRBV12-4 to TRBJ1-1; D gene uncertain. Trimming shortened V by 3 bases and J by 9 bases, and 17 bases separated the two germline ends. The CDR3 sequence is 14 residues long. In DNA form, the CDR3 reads TGTGCCAGCAGTTTCTCGAACTTAGGACTTAAAGCTTTCTTT. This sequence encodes CASSFSNLGLKAFF.

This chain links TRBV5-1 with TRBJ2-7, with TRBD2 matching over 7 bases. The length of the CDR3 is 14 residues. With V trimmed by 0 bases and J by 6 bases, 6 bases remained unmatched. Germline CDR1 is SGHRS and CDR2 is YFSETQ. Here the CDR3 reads CASSLDGGLSEQYF. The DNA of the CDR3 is TGCGCCAGCAGCTTGGATGGGGGACTATCCGAGCAGTACTTC.

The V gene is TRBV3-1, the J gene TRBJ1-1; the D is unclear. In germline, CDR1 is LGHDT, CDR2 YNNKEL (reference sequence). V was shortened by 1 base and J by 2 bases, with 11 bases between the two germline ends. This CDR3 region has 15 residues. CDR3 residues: CASSQAFGPNTEAFF. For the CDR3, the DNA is TGTGCCAGCAGCCAAGCCTTCGGGCCTAACACTGAAGCTTTCTTT.

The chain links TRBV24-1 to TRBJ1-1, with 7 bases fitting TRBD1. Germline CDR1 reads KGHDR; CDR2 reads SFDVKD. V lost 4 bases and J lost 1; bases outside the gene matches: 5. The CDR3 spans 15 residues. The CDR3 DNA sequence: TGTGCCACCAGTGACCCGGACAGGCCGAACACTGAAGCTTTCTTT. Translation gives CATSDPDRPNTEAFF.

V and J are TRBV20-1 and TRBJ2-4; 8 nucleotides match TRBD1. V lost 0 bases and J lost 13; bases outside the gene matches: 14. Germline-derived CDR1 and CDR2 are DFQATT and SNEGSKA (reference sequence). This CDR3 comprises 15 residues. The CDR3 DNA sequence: TGCAGTGCTAGAGAAGAGACAGGGGTCGCGCCAATGCAGTACTTC. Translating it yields CSAREETGVAPMQYF.

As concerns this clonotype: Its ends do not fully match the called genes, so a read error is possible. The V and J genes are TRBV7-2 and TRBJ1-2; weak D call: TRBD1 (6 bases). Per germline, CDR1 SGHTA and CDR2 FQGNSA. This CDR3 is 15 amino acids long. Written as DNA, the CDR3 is TGTGCCAGCGGCTTAGAGGGGGGCTTGGGTGGTGGCTACACCTTC. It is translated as CASGLEGGLGGGYTF. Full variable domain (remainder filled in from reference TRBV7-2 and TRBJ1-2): GAGVSQSPSNKVTEKGKDVELRCDPISGHTALYWYRQSLGQGLEFLIYFQGNSAPDKSGLPSDRFSAERTGGSVSTLTIQRTQQEDSAVYLCASGLEGGLGGGYTFGSGTRLTVV.

CDR3 region: CATAGFEGTDTQYF. The CDR3 DNA reads as TGTGCCACTGCAGGGTTTGAGGGAACAGATACGCAGTATTTT. The V and J genes are TRBV24-1 and TRBJ2-3; D tentatively fits TRBD1 or TRBD2 (5 bases each). Germline values: CDR1 KGHDR, CDR2 SFDVKD. Trimming stripped 10 bases from V and 3 bases from J, with 16 bases between. This CDR3 has 14 residues.

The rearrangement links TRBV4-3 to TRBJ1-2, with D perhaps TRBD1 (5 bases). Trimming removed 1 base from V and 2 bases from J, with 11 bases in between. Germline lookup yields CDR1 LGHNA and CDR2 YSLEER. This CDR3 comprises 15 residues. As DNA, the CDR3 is TGCGCCAGCAGCCAAGGGGGCAGTGAAAACTATGGCTACACCTTC. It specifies CASSQGGSENYGYTF.

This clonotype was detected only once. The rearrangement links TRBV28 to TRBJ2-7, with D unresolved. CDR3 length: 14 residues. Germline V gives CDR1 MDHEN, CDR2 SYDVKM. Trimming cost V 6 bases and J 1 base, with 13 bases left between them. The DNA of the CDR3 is TGTGCCAGCAGGGAGTGGACGAGATCCTACGAGCAGTACTTC. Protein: CASREWTRSYEQYF.

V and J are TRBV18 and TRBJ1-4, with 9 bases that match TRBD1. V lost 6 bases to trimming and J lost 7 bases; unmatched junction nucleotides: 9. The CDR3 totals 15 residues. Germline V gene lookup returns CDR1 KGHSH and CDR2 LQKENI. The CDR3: CASSQEQGAGEKLFF. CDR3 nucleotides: TGTGCCAGCTCCCAGGAACAGGGGGCCGGTGAAAAACTGTTTTTT.

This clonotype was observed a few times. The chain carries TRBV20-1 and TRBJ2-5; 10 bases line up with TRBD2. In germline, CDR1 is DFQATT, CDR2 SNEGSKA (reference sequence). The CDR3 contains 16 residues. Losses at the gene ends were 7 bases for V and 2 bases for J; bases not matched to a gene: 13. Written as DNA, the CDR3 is TGCAGTGGTTCGACTAGCGGGCAGGGAGTTCAAGAGACCCAGTACTTC. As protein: CSGSTSGQGVQETQYF.

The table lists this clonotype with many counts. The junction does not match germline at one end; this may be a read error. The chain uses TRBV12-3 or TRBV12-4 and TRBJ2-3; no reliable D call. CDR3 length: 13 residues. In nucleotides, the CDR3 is TGTGCTAGCAGCTTAGATATCACAGATACGCAGTATTTT. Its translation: CASSLDITDTQYF.